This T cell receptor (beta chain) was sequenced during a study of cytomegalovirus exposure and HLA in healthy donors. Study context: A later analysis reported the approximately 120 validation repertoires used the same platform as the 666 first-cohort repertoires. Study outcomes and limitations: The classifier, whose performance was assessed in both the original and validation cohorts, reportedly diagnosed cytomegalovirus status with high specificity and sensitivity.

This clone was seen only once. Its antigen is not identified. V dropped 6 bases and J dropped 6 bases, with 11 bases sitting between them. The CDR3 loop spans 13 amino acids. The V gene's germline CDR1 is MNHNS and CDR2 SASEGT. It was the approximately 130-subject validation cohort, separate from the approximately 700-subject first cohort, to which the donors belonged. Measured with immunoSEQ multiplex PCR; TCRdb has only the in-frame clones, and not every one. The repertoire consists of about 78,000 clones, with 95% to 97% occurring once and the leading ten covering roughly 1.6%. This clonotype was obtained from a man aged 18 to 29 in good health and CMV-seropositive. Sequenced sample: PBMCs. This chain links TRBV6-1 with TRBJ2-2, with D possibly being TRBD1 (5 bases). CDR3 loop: CASRRGGPGELFF. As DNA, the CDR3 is TGTGCCAGCAGAAGGGGCGGTCCCGGGGAGCTGTTTTTT.